This entry lists 13 T cell receptor beta chains sequenced from one sample in a study of chronic HIV infection and antiretroviral therapy. MiXCR, run by TCRdb on the 5' RACE reads, gives a single entry per CDR3 protein. The data show 40,000 to 50,000 distinct CDR3 sequences, 19% seen once. Input material: peripheral blood. The receptor set was obtained from an adult who had HIV and had not received antiretroviral therapy, or was an uninfected healthy control (not recorded which).

The table lists this clonotype with a few counts. The rearrangement joins TRBV20-1 to TRBJ1-1; TRBD1 might be the D (6 bases). CDR3 length equals 11 residues. Between the trimmed V and J ends, which lost 0 bases and 8 bases, there was a span of 7 bases. Germline V CDR1 and CDR2: DFQATT, SNEGSKA (reference sequence). The CDR3 reads CSAREQGEAFF. CDR3 in DNA: TGCAGTGCTAGAGAACAGGGAGAAGCTTTCTTT.

The gene calls are TRBV5-6 and TRBJ1-2, with a possible D match to TRBD1 (5 bases). The V end was cut by 4 bases, the J end by 4 bases, with 20 bases between. The germline CDR1 and CDR2 sequences are SGHDT and YYEEEE. This CDR3 spans 16 amino acids. In nucleotides, the CDR3 is TGTGCCAGCAGCCATGCGGGGGGGGTGAATGGCTATGGCTACACCTTC. Its translation: CASSHAGGVNGYGYTF.

The V and J genes are TRBV28 and TRBJ2-7; possible D gene TRBD1, 6 bases. The V gene lost 6 bases and the J gene lost 6 bases, with 24 bases spanning the gap. This CDR3 has 16 amino acids. Per germline, CDR1 MDHEN and CDR2 SYDVKM. This CDR3 reads CASRRSIGGGLSEQYF. In nucleotides, the CDR3 is TGTGCCAGCAGACGCAGTATTGGGGGCGGACTGAGCGAGCAGTACTTC.

The rearrangement uses TRBV27 and TRBJ2-2, with D possibly matching TRBD2 (6 bases). The V end lost 5 bases, the J end lost 4 bases, and 8 bases lay between the germline ends. The V gene's germline CDR1 is MNHEY and CDR2 SMNVEV (reference sequence). This CDR3 spans 13 amino acids. DNA of the CDR3: TGTGCCAGCAGTCAGGGACTCACCGGGGAGCTGTTTTTT. It translates to CASSQGLTGELFF.

This clonotype has more than one count but fewer than ten. The chain employs TRBV20-1 and TRBJ1-5; TRBD1 might be the D (6 bases). Between the trimmed V and J ends, which lost 2 bases and 6 bases, there was a span of 11 bases. The CDR3 is 13 residues long. Germline assignment: CDR1 DFQATT and CDR2 SNEGSKA (reference sequence). The CDR3 DNA follows: TGCAGTGCTAGATGGGGGGCCGGTCAGCCCCAGCATTTT. It yields the protein CSARWGAGQPQHF.

The chain is built from TRBV28 and TRBJ2-3; D not certain. Germline CDR1 is MDHEN and CDR2 is SYDVKM. Trimming removed 7 bases from V and 1 base from J, with 18 bases in between. CDR3 length: 16 amino acids. The CDR3: CASTPITSLGTDTQYF. The CDR3 coding sequence is TGTGCCAGCACTCCTATAACGTCCCTGGGCACAGATACGCAGTATTTT.

The chain couples TRBV7-8 to TRBJ1-2; D is undetermined. V was shortened by 3 bases and J by 3 bases, with 8 bases between the two germline ends. The germline gives CDR1 SGHVS, CDR2 FQNEAQ. The CDR3 loop spans 13 amino acids. CDR3 DNA sequence: TGTGCCAGCAGCTTTAGAACGGACTATGGCTACACCTTC. Translating it yields CASSFRTDYGYTF.

This clonotype was seen a handful of times. CDR3 region: CASSFMSAPISYEQYF. The CDR3 nucleotides are TGTGCCAGCAGTTTTATGTCGGCCCCCATTTCCTACGAGCAGTACTTC. The chain has TRBV28 and TRBJ2-7; D gene ambiguous. The CDR3 is made up of 16 amino acids. Trimming took 3 bases from V and 1 from J, leaving 16 bases between them. The germline CDR1 and CDR2 sequences are MDHEN and SYDVKM. The full variable domain, its missing parts supplied by reference TRBV28 and TRBJ2-7, is DVKVTQSSRYLVKRTGEKVFLECVQDMDHENMFWYRQDPGLGLRLIYFSYDVKMKEKGDIPEGYSVSREKKERFSLILESASTNQTSMYLCASSFMSAPISYEQYFGPGTRLTVT.

This clonotype was seen more than once but under ten times. The gene calls are TRBV9 and TRBJ2-1; the match to TRBD2 covers 7 bases. CDR1 and CDR2 from the germline V gene are SGDLS and YYNGEE. V was clipped by 0 bases and J by 0 bases; unmatched bases: 9. There are 18 residues in the CDR3. CDR3 region: CASSVAPSGPSSYNEQFF. The CDR3 bases are TGTGCCAGCAGCGTAGCTCCTAGCGGCCCAAGCTCCTACAATGAGCAGTTCTTC.

This chain connects TRBV29-1 to TRBJ1-5; D might be TRBD1 (5 bases). Per germline, CDR1 SQVTM and CDR2 ANQGSEA. The CDR3 runs to 12 residues. V lost 6 bases to trimming and J lost 7 bases, with 13 bases between them. The CDR3 DNA reads TGCAGCGTCTCGATGGGGGGACAGCCCCAGCATTTT. Amino acid sequence: CSVSMGGQPQHF.

This clonotype was picked up a small number of times. CDR3 region: CASQQERIGNQPQHF. The CDR3 DNA sequence: TGTGCCAGTCAACAGGAGCGAATTGGCAATCAGCCCCAGCATTTT. The rearrangement links TRBV7-8 to TRBJ1-5; D may be TRBD1 (5 bases). The V and J ends lost 9 bases and 2 bases respectively, with 17 bases between them. CDR1 is SGHVS, CDR2 FQNEAQ, per germline. The CDR3 is made up of 15 amino acids.

This clonotype was counted a few times. This chain links TRBV29-1 with TRBJ2-7; D is unresolved. V gave up 6 bases and J gave up 4 bases, with 10 bases separating them. Per the germline V gene, CDR1 is SQVTM and CDR2 is ANQGSEA. CDR3 length: 11 residues. The CDR3 spells CSVAVFYEQYF. CDR3 DNA sequence: TGCAGCGTCGCCGTCTTTTACGAGCAGTACTTC.

The rearrangement uses TRBV11-2 and TRBJ1-4; no clear D. The CDR3 contains 15 residues. The V gene lost 5 bases and the J gene lost 7 bases, with 17 bases spanning the gap. From germline, CDR1 is SGHAT and CDR2 FQNNGV. The CDR3 region is CASSNSPAGGEKLFF. Here the CDR3 DNA reads TGTGCCAGCAGCAATTCCCCCGCCGGAGGTGAAAAACTGTTTTTT.